Listed below are T cell receptor beta chains from one sample, sequenced in a study of blood T cell repertoires in COVID-19. Measured with immunoSEQ multiplex PCR; TCRdb has only the in-frame clones, and not every one. The sample shows 270,000 or so clones, 85% of them seen only once. The sample taken for sequencing was peripheral blood. The source is a human donor in a cohort sampled during active COVID-19. The CDR3 runs from the conserved cysteine through the conserved F or W. The order of the fields is V gene, D gene, J gene, clone size, CDR3 DNA, CDR3 protein. A D gene is named only where the DNA matches it firmly. Clone size is given for some rows only: seen once, a few or many times, or a class if the clone is expanded.

>TRBV11-2|NA|TRBJ1-2|NA
TGTGCCAGCAGCTCCCCTTCCTATGGCTACACCTTC
CASSSPSYGYTF
>TRBV7-2|TRBD2|TRBJ2-2|NA
TGTGCCAGCAGCTTAGTGGGGACTAGCGGGAGTATCGGGGAGCTGTTTTTT
CASSLVGTSGSIGELFF
>TRBV28|NA|TRBJ1-2|NA
TGTGCCAGCAGTTTAGGGGGGACGGGGAGTGGCTACACCTTC
CASSLGGTGSGYTF
>TRBV4-3|TRBD1|TRBJ2-2|NA
TGCGCCAGCAGCCACGCACAGGGGGCTAACACCGGGGAGCTGTTTTTT
CASSHAQGANTGELFF
>TRBV11-3|NA|TRBJ2-1|NA
TGTGCCAGCAGTTCAGGGGGACTCTACAATGAGCAGTTCTTC
CASSSGGLYNEQFF
>TRBV5-1|TRBD2|TRBJ2-1|NA
TGCGCCAGCAGCTTAAGCGGGAGCCACAATGAGCAGTTCTTC
CASSLSGSHNEQFF
>TRBV6-5|NA|TRBJ2-3|NA
TGTGCCAGCAGTTGGGCATTCGCCTTAAGGGATACGCAGTATTTT
CASSWAFALRDTQYF
>TRBV7-2|TRBD1|TRBJ2-7|NA
TGTGCCAGCAGCTTCCGGCAGGGGGCCTACGAGCAGTACTTC
CASSFRQGAYEQYF
>TRBV11-2|NA|TRBJ1-2|NA
TGTGCCAGCAGCTTAGAGCGGGGGGGATCTGGCTACACCTTC
CASSLERGGSGYTF
>TRBV18|NA|TRBJ2-6|once
TGTGCCAGCTCACCTACAGTCGGTCGCTCTGGGGCCAACGTCCTGACTTTC
CASSPTVGRSGANVLTF
>TRBV6-5|NA|TRBJ2-4|NA
TGTGCCAGCAGGTTTGATCGGGGGGCGGACATTCAGTACTTC
CASRFDRGADIQYF
>TRBV14|TRBD2|TRBJ2-7|NA
TGTGCCAGCAGCAAAGCGGGAGGGAACGAGCAGTACTTC
CASSKAGGNEQYF
>TRBV5-1|NA|TRBJ1-2|NA
TGCGCCAGCAGCCCCCAGGCCTCCTTAACCTATGGCTACACCTTC
CASSPQASLTYGYTF
>TRBV27|NA|TRBJ2-3|NA
TGTGCCAGCAGCGACCCCAAAAGGGGATTGGGCACAGATACGCAGTATTTT
CASSDPKRGLGTDTQYF
>TRBV7-9|TRBD1|TRBJ1-1|NA
TGTGCCAGCAGCTCCCCGACAGGGGTTTCTTCTGAAGCTTTCTTT
CASSSPTGVSSEAFF
>TRBV7-9|TRBD2|TRBJ2-4|NA
TGTGCCAGCAGCTTAGGAGCGGGAGCGGTAGCCAAAAACATTCAGTACTTC
CASSLGAGAVAKNIQYF
>TRBV4-1|NA|TRBJ2-7|NA
TGCGCCAGCAGCCAAGACTACCACGAGCAGTACTTC
CASSQDYHEQYF
>TRBV10-3|NA|TRBJ2-3|NA
TGTGCCATCAGCCCCACCCCGGGAGATACGCAGTATTTT
CAISPTPGDTQYF
>TRBV29-1|TRBD2|TRBJ2-2|NA
TGCAGCGCGCGACTAGCGGGCGACACCGGGGAGCTGTTTTTT
CSARLAGDTGELFF
>TRBV2|NA|TRBJ1-4|once
TGTGCCAGCAGTGAAATTAGAGGTGAAAAACTGTTTTTT
CASSEIRGEKLFF
>TRBV14|NA|TRBJ2-7|NA
TGTGCCAGCAGCCAAGATTTAACATCCTACGAGCAGTACTTC
CASSQDLTSYEQYF
>TRBV3-1/TRBV3-2|TRBD1|TRBJ1-2|NA
TGTGCCAGCAGCCCCAGGGGACAGGGGAAGGAAAGTGGCTACACCTTC
CASSPRGQGKESGYTF
>TRBV5-5|TRBD2|TRBJ2-1|NA
TGTGCCAGCAGCCCCCTAGCGGACCTATCTCGGGTTGAGCAGTTCTTC
CASSPLADLSRVEQFF
>TRBV2|NA|TRBJ2-3|NA
TGTGCCAGCAGTGGAGGTCTAACAGATACGCAGTATTTT
CASSGGLTDTQYF
>TRBV13|TRBD2|TRBJ2-1|once
TGTGCCAGCAGCCGGGGACTAGCGAGCTACAATGAGCAGTTCTTC
CASSRGLASYNEQFF
>TRBV5-4|TRBD1|TRBJ1-4|NA
TGTGCCAGCAGCTCTGGACAGGGTAGATCTAATGAAAAACTGTTTTTT
CASSSGQGRSNEKLFF
>TRBV28|TRBD2|TRBJ2-1|NA
TGTGCCAGCGGGTTAACTAGCGGGGGAAGAAATGAGCAGTTCTTC
CASGLTSGGRNEQFF
>TRBV11-2|TRBD1|TRBJ2-3|NA
TGTGCCAGCAGCTCTAGACCCCACCAGACAGGGGCGGACACAGATACGCAGTATTTT
CASSSRPHQTGADTDTQYF
>TRBV4-2|NA|TRBJ1-1|NA
TGTGCCAGCAGCCAAAATCCAACAGGCCCCGGTTACGCTTTCTTT
CASSQNPTGPGYAFF
>TRBV29-1|NA|TRBJ1-1|NA
TGCAGCGTTGGAAGGTCGGGAACTTCGAACACTGAAGCTTTCTTT
CSVGRSGTSNTEAFF
>TRBV29-1|NA|TRBJ2-1|NA
TGCAGCGTTGGATTGGGGAGCTCCTACAATGAGCAGTTCTTC
CSVGLGSSYNEQFF
>TRBV7-6|TRBD2|TRBJ2-1|NA
TGTGCCAGCAGCATACTAGCGGGAGAAATCTACAATGAGCAGTTCTTC
CASSILAGEIYNEQFF
>TRBV23-1|TRBD2|TRBJ2-1|NA
TGCGCCAGAAACCCCGCGCCGGGACGGTCGACTAGCGGGATCAGAAATGAGCAGTTCTTC
CARNPAPGRSTSGIRNEQFF
>TRBV25-1|TRBD2|TRBJ2-5|few
TGTGCCAGCAGTGAAGCCCTTGCGGGAGTAGAGACCCAGTACTTC
CASSEALAGVETQYF
>TRBV5-1|NA|TRBJ2-5|once
TGCGCCAGCAGCTTAGGGAACCGGGGGACCCAGTACTTC
CASSLGNRGTQYF
>TRBV19|TRBD2|TRBJ2-1|NA
TGTGCCAGTAGACCTAGCGGGAGGATCTTTGTTGAGCAGTTCTTC
CASRPSGRIFVEQFF
>TRBV24-1|NA|TRBJ2-2|NA
TGTGCCACCAGTGATTCGGTGCGGTCACCTACGGAGCTGTTTTTT
CATSDSVRSPTELFF
>TRBV27|TRBD2|TRBJ2-1|NA
TGTGCCAGCAGTCGCCAGGGACTAGCGGCCCAGTTCTTC
CASSRQGLAAQFF
>TRBV5-1|TRBD1|TRBJ1-2|NA
TGCGCCAGCAGAATGGCAGGGGGTCATGGCTACACCTTC
CASRMAGGHGYTF
>TRBV20-1|NA|TRBJ2-1|NA
TGCAGTGCCGTAGGGGCAGTAGAGCAGTTCTTC
CSAVGAVEQFF
>TRBV15|NA|TRBJ2-5|NA
TGTGCCACCAGCAGAGAGAAGGACAACCGAGAGACCCAGTACTTC
CATSREKDNRETQYF
>TRBV3-1/TRBV3-2|NA|TRBJ2-5|NA
TGTGCCAGCAGCCTCCTCGGGGGGACCCAGTACTTC
CASSLLGGTQYF
>TRBV18|NA|TRBJ1-6|NA
TGTGCCAGCCTACGGGACACCCGGTCTAAACTCCACTTT
CASLRDTRSKLHF
>TRBV4-3|NA|TRBJ2-1|NA
TGCGCCAGCAGCCGGGTTGCGTCAGGCTACTACAATGAGCAGTTCTTC
CASSRVASGYYNEQFF
>TRBV11-1|NA|TRBJ2-4|once
TGTGCCAGCAGCTCAGGACAAACCCTAGGAAACATTCAGTACTTC
CASSSGQTLGNIQYF
>TRBV2|NA|TRBJ1-1|NA
TGTGCCAGCAGTGAATTACAGAGAGCTTTCTTT
CASSELQRAFF
>TRBV30|NA|TRBJ2-2|NA
TGTGCCTGGAGACCGGGAGCGTTCCCCGGGGAGCTGTTTTTT
CAWRPGAFPGELFF
>TRBV14|TRBD1|TRBJ1-1|few
TGTGCCAGCAGCCCCCCGACAGGGATGAACACTGAAGCTTTCTTT
CASSPPTGMNTEAFF
>TRBV4-1|TRBD2|TRBJ2-3|NA
TGCGCCAGCAGCGAGCTAGCGGGAGGGTATACGCAGTATTTT
CASSELAGGYTQYF
>TRBV6-2/TRBV6-3|TRBD1|TRBJ1-4|NA
TGTGCCAGCAGTTCTCACCTCTCCGGGACAGGGTCTGCTAATGAAAAACTGTTTTTT
CASSSHLSGTGSANEKLFF
>TRBV9|NA|TRBJ2-1|NA
TGTGCCAGCAGCGCGAGCGGTAGGACGTGGGGTCTCAATGAGCAGTTCTTC
CASSASGRTWGLNEQFF
>TRBV6-6|NA|TRBJ1-3|NA
TGTGCCAGCAGTTACACAGTCGCGGGCTCTGGAAACACCATATATTTT
CASSYTVAGSGNTIYF
>TRBV27|TRBD2|TRBJ2-1|NA
TGTGCCACTGGGGAGGGGACGAGGGCCTCCCAGTTCTTC
CATGEGTRASQFF